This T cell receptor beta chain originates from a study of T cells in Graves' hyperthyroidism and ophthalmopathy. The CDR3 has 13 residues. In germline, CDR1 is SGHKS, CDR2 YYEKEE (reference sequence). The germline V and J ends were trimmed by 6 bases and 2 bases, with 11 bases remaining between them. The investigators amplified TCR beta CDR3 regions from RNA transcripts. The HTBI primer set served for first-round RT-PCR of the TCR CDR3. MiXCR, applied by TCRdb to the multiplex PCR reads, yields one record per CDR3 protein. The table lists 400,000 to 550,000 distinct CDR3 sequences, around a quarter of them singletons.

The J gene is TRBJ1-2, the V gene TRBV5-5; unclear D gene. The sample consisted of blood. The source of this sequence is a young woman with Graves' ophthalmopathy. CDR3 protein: CASTTNPNYGYTF. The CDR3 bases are TGTGCCAGCACCACTAATCCCAACTATGGCTACACCTTC.